This TCR beta chain originates from a study of T cell changes during pregnancy in multiple sclerosis. Here immunoSEQ multiplex PCR was the method, and the copy in TCRdb shows in-frame clones only, minus some. The table has approximately 70,000 clones, around 92% seen once. The sequenced sample was peripheral blood, obtained in the third trimester of pregnancy. This clonotype originated in a female donor in good health, enrolled as a control in a pregnancy study.

CDR3 DNA: TGTGCCAGCAGTCCGGGTATGAACACTGAAGCTTTCTTT. It is translated as CASSPGMNTEAFF. The genes are TRBV2 and TRBJ1-1; D gene uncertain. The CDR3 spans 13 residues. V was clipped by 5 bases and J by 0 bases, with 7 bases between them. Germline V gene sequence: CDR1 SNHLY, CDR2 FYNNEI.